This record concerns one T cell receptor beta chain sequence. Trimming took 4 bases from V and 4 from J, leaving 20 bases between them. CDR1 MGHDK and CDR2 SYGVNS come from the germline V gene. This CDR3 comprises 17 residues. This sample was included in a study of T cell changes during pregnancy in multiple sclerosis. Assay: immunoSEQ multiplex PCR; the TCRdb copy retains only in-frame clones and omits some. This sample has 30,000 to 35,000 clones, with 90% found just once. This specimen was CD4+ T cells from peripheral blood mononuclear cells, taken in the third trimester of pregnancy. This sequence was found in a female donor in good health, enrolled as a control in a pregnancy study. The rearrangement uses TRBV25-1 and TRBJ2-1; D is unclear. The CDR3: CASSGRDTWFGYNEQFF. The CDR3 coding sequence is TGTGCCAGCAGTGGACGAGACACCTGGTTTGGGTACAATGAGCAGTTCTTC.